Below are 32 T cell receptor beta chains sequenced from a single sample in a study of Ad26.COV2.S vaccination and SARS-CoV-2 variants. Treatment defined: around 19 received Ad26.COV2.S at low or high dose, single or two shots; 5 received placebo; per-sample allocation not given. Day 63 after the first vaccine or placebo injection was the time point for sampling. Only in-frame clones appear in the TCRdb table, and some are missing; sequencing was by immunoSEQ multiplex PCR. The data show fewer than 800,000 clones, 70% to 90% seen once. The sequencing used peripheral blood, collected in a trial of Ad26.COV2.S vaccine versus placebo. The receptors were gathered from a person between 18 and 60 years old who received the Ad26.COV2.S COVID-19 vaccine or a placebo.

The V call is TRBV3-1 (or the pseudogene TRBV3-2), the J call TRBJ1-5; weak D call: TRBD1 (6 bases). The CDR3 is 15 amino acids. Between the trimmed V and J ends, which lost 1 base and 5 bases, there was a span of 12 bases. Germline-derived CDR1 and CDR2 are LGHDT and YNNKEL (reference sequence). The CDR3 DNA sequence: TGTGCCAGCAGCCAAGGGGGGGCACGGGATCAGCCCCAGCATTTT. It is translated as CASSQGGARDQPQHF.

This rearrangement joins TRBV10-3 to TRBJ2-5; tentative D call: TRBD2 (5 bases). Germline V gene lookup returns CDR1 ENHRY and CDR2 SYGVKD. This CDR3 spans 14 amino acids. Trimming removed 3 bases at V and 5 bases at J, with 13 bases between. The CDR3 region is CAISEPGDLETQYF. CDR3 coding DNA: TGTGCCATCAGTGAACCCGGGGATCTCGAGACCCAGTACTTC.

The chain uses TRBV6-6 and TRBJ2-7; a possible D gene is TRBD2 (5 bases). The CDR3 contains 11 residues. Per the germline V gene, CDR1 is MNHNY and CDR2 is SVGAGI (reference sequence). V was cut by 6 bases and J by 3 bases, with 6 bases left in between. The CDR3 spells CASRRVYEQYF. CDR3 coding DNA: TGTGCCAGCAGGAGGGTCTACGAGCAGTACTTC.

The chain combines TRBV5-1 with TRBJ2-1; TRBD1 matches at 7 bases. The CDR3 consists of 13 residues. V shed 4 bases, J shed 6 bases, and the junction held 4 bases outside the gene matches. Germline V gene data show CDR1 as SGHRS and CDR2 as YFSETQ. The CDR3 region is CASSGDSSNEQFF. The CDR3 DNA reads TGCGCCAGCAGCGGGGACAGCAGCAATGAGCAGTTCTTC.

The chain carries TRBV29-1 and TRBJ2-1; 7 positions match TRBD1. The CDR3 has 13 residues. Germline V gene data show CDR1 as SQVTM and CDR2 as ANQGSEA. V lost 7 bases to trimming and J lost 8 bases; unmatched junction nucleotides: 11. The CDR3 here is CSAEGQAFDEQFF. CDR3 in DNA: TGCAGCGCAGAAGGACAGGCTTTTGATGAGCAGTTCTTC.

The V gene is TRBV15, the J gene TRBJ1-6; D might be TRBD1 (5 bases). V lost 1 base to trimming and J lost 10 bases, with 14 bases between them. The CDR3 contains 15 residues. The germline V gene has CDR1 LNHNV and CDR2 YYDKDF (reference sequence). Here the CDR3 reads CATSRVERGYSPLHF. For the CDR3, the DNA is TGTGCCACCAGCAGAGTAGAAAGGGGCTACTCACCCCTCCACTTT.

The chain links TRBV3-1 (or the pseudogene TRBV3-2) to TRBJ2-2; D might be TRBD1 (6 bases). The CDR3 sequence is 15 residues long. The germline V gene has CDR1 LGHDT and CDR2 YNNKEL (reference sequence). With 4 bases removed from V and 6 bases from J, the gap between germline ends came to 15 bases. CDR3 DNA sequence: TGTGCCAGCAGCCCTCGACAGGTCTCTGCCGGGGAGCTGTTTTTT. This gives the protein CASSPRQVSAGELFF.

This clone was seen a handful of times. The chain links TRBV6-2 or TRBV6-3 to TRBJ2-7, with D possibly being TRBD1 (6 bases). CDR1 MNHEY and CDR2 SVGEGT come from the germline V gene. The CDR3 loop spans 17 amino acids. V was clipped by 6 bases and J by 6 bases, with 27 bases between them. The chain's CDR3 is CASSLPLQGPVLPEQYF. In nucleotides, the CDR3 is TGTGCCAGCAGCCTTCCACTACAGGGTCCCGTCCTACCCGAGCAGTACTTC.

Ten or more counts support this clone. This rearrangement joins TRBV2 to TRBJ1-1; D gene ambiguous. The CDR3 covers 14 residues. The V end lost 6 bases, the J end lost 2 bases, and 13 bases lay between the germline ends. Per germline, CDR1 SNHLY and CDR2 FYNNEI. The chain's CDR3 is CASRQGALNTEAFF. CDR3 nucleotide sequence: TGTGCCAGCAGGCAAGGAGCCTTAAACACTGAAGCTTTCTTT.

The chain carries TRBV2 and TRBJ2-5, with 7 bases identical to TRBD1. After removal of 7 bases from V and 0 bases from J, the junction contained 11 bases not matched to a gene. The CDR3 spans 16 residues. The germline gives CDR1 SNHLY, CDR2 FYNNEI. CDR3 residues: CASTWTGTADQETQYF. The CDR3, as DNA: TGTGCCAGCACCTGGACCGGGACAGCGGACCAAGAGACCCAGTACTTC. Complete variable domain (other parts from reference TRBV2 and TRBJ2-5): EPEVTQTPSHQVTQMGQEVILRCVPISNHLYFYWYRQILGQKVEFLVSFYNNEISEKSEIFDDQFSVERPDGSNFTLKIRSTKLEDSAMYFCASTWTGTADQETQYFGPGTRLLVL.

The V gene is TRBV4-2, the J gene TRBJ1-1; D is uncertain. Germline V lookup: CDR1 LGHNA, CDR2 YNFKEQ. The V and J ends lost 0 bases and 10 bases respectively, with 15 bases between them. The CDR3 contains 14 residues. CDR3 nucleotide sequence: TGTGCCAGCAGCCAAGAACTGGGTGGGGTAGGAGCTTTCTTT. As protein: CASSQELGGVGAFF.

DNA for the CDR3: TGTGCCAGCAGTACAGGGGGCGAAAAGACCCAGTACTTC. Its protein product is CASSTGGEKTQYF. This sequence joins TRBV7-2 and TRBJ2-5, with 9 bases identical to TRBD1. The V gene end was trimmed by 6 bases and the J gene end by 6 bases; junction bases not matched to a gene: 5. This CDR3 is built from 13 residues. The germline V gene encodes CDR1 SGHTA and CDR2 FQGNSA.

V gene TRBV7-9 combines with J gene TRBJ2-5, with D perhaps matching TRBD1 (6 bases). This CDR3 has 14 amino acids. Germline-derived CDR1 and CDR2 are SEHNR and FQNEAQ (reference sequence). Between the trimmed V and J ends, which lost 6 bases and 5 bases, there was a span of 16 bases. CDR3 sequence reads: CASRPTGSRETQYF. As DNA, the CDR3 is TGTGCCAGCAGACCTACAGGGTCCCGGGAGACCCAGTACTTC. Using reference TRBV7-9 and TRBJ2-5 for the parts outside the CDR3, the full variable domain is DTGVSQNPRHKITKRGQNVTFRCDPISEHNRLYWYRQTLGQGPEFLTYFQNEAQLEKSRLLSDRFSAERPKGSFSTLEIQRTEQGDSAMYLCASRPTGSRETQYFGPGTRLLVL.

In its sample, this clone was seen a few times. The chain joins TRBV7-6 to TRBJ2-3; no clear D gene. This CDR3 is built from 15 residues. V gave up 0 bases and J gave up 2 bases, with 9 bases separating them. CDR1 and CDR2 (germline): SGHVS, FNYEAQ. The CDR3 DNA sequence: TGTGCCAGCAGCTTAGCGGAACGGCACACAGATACGCAGTATTTT. This translates into CASSLAERHTDTQYF.

CDR3 in DNA: TGTGCCAGCAGCTCCTTAACCCCCCCGGCGACTCCCCAAGAGACCCAGTACTTC. As protein: CASSSLTPPATPQETQYF. The chain uses TRBV7-2 and TRBJ2-5; D is ambiguous. Trimming shortened V by 4 bases and J by 1 base, and 22 bases separated the two germline ends. The germline gives CDR1 SGHTA, CDR2 FQGNSA. This CDR3 has 18 residues. The variable domain in full, with the rest retrieved from reference TRBV7-2 and TRBJ2-5, is GAGVSQSPSNKVTEKGKDVELRCDPISGHTALYWYRQSLGQGLEFLIYFQGNSAPDKSGLPSDRFSAERTGGSVSTLTIQRTQQEDSAVYLCASSSLTPPATPQETQYFGPGTRLLVL.

The J gene is TRBJ2-1, the V gene TRBV24-1; TRBD1 is a possible D gene (6 bases). V dropped 4 bases and J dropped 6 bases, with 18 bases sitting between them. In germline, CDR1 is KGHDR, CDR2 SFDVKD. There are 16 residues in the CDR3. CDR3 in DNA: TGTGCCACCAGTGAGGCAGGGCAGGGGAACGTCAATGAGCAGTTCTTC. Amino acids: CATSEAGQGNVNEQFF.

The chain carries TRBV21-1 and TRBJ2-2; TRBD1 reflects the table's D call only, with no check against the DNA. TRBV21-1 has pseudogene status. The CDR3 sequence is 13 residues long. The CDR3 coding sequence is TGTGCCAGCAGGGACCAGGGGTCCGGGGAGCTGTTTTTT. This translates into CASRDQGSGELFF.

The V gene is TRBV30, the J gene TRBJ2-7; a possible D gene is TRBD1 (6 bases). Germline lookup yields CDR1 GTSNPN and CDR2 SVGIG (reference sequence). Trimming took off 4 bases at V and 7 bases at J, with 20 bases between the two ends. CDR3 length: 14 residues. CDR3 nucleotide sequence: TGTGCCTGGACCTCAGGAATAGGACAGAGTGAGCAGTACTTC. Translation: CAWTSGIGQSEQYF.

V and J are TRBV6-5 and TRBJ2-7; 11 nucleotides match TRBD1. J gave up 4 bases and V 10 bases, and 9 bases lay outside the gene matches. Germline V gene sequence: CDR1 MNHEY, CDR2 SVGAGI. CDR3 length equals 14 residues. The CDR3 loop reads CATQGDRGNYEQYF. The CDR3 DNA sequence: TGTGCCACCCAGGGGGACAGGGGGAATTACGAGCAGTACTTC.

The gene calls are TRBV11-2 and TRBJ2-7; D perhaps matches TRBD2 (5 bases). Trimming stripped 5 bases from V and 2 bases from J, with 13 bases between. Per germline, CDR1 SGHAT and CDR2 FQNNGV. The CDR3 contains 14 residues. The DNA for the CDR3 is TGTGCCAGCAGCCAAACAACCGGGACCTACGAGCAGTACTTC. This gives the protein CASSQTTGTYEQYF.

The chain employs TRBV10-2 and TRBJ2-1; TRBD2 matches at 7 bases. The CDR3 extends over 14 amino acids. V shed 4 bases and J 7 bases; nucleotides not matched to a gene: 7. From germline, CDR1 is WSHSY and CDR2 SAAADI. The CDR3 DNA sequence: TGCGCCAGCAGTGCGACTAGCAGGGTGAATGAGCAGTTCTTC. Protein sequence: CASSATSRVNEQFF.

This clone has only a few counts. The CDR3 loop reads CASSLEASNEQYF. In DNA, the CDR3 is TGCGCCAGCAGCTTGGAGGCTAGCAACGAGCAGTACTTC. This chain connects TRBV5-1 to TRBJ2-7; tentatively, D is TRBD2 (5 bases). Germline loops: CDR1 SGHRS, CDR2 YFSETQ. V gave up 0 bases and J gave up 5 bases, with 9 bases separating them. The CDR3 length is 13 residues.

The chain uses TRBV12-5 and TRBJ2-1; no firm D call. The ends were cut back, 0 bases at V and 4 bases at J, with 7 bases in the middle. The CDR3 has 14 residues. CDR1 and CDR2 from the germline V gene are LGHNT and FRNRAP. The CDR3 protein is CASGLVWGYNEQFF. The CDR3 coding sequence is TGTGCTAGTGGTTTGGTATGGGGTTACAATGAGCAGTTCTTC. The full variable domain, with the rest looked up from reference TRBV12-5 and TRBJ2-1, is DARVTQTPRHKVTEMGQEVTMRCQPILGHNTVFWYRQTMMQGLELLAYFRNRAPLDDSGMPKDRFSAEMPDATLATLKIQPSEPRDSAVYFCASGLVWGYNEQFFGPGTRLTVL.

The CDR3 nucleotides are TGTGCCTGGAGAGCGGACCTCTGGGGCTACACCTTC. This gives the protein CAWRADLWGYTF. The rearrangement links TRBV30 to TRBJ1-2; D call uncertain. The CDR3 covers 12 residues. The germline V gene has CDR1 GTSNPN and CDR2 SVGIG (reference sequence). V was clipped by 3 bases and J by 8 bases, with 13 bases between them.

The rearrangement links TRBV3-1 (or the pseudogene TRBV3-2) to TRBJ1-1; D gene ambiguous. Germline-derived CDR1 and CDR2 are LGHDT and YNNKEL (reference sequence). CDR3 length equals 12 residues. Between the trimmed V and J ends, which lost 1 base and 10 bases, there was a span of 10 bases. The CDR3 here is CASSQGSVGAFF. The CDR3 coding sequence is TGTGCCAGCAGCCAAGGTTCGGTGGGAGCTTTCTTT.

This chain connects TRBV6-5 to TRBJ1-1; D gene ambiguous. CDR1 MNHEY and CDR2 SVGAGI come from the germline V gene. CDR3 size: 15 residues. V lost 10 bases to trimming and J lost 4 bases, with 22 bases between them. The CDR3 loop is CATTLQPTAGTEAFF. The CDR3 nucleotides are TGTGCCACCACACTCCAACCGACCGCCGGCACTGAAGCTTTCTTT.

The chain combines TRBV30 with TRBJ2-7; D is possibly TRBD1 or TRBD2 (5 bases each). V was trimmed by 5 bases and J by 9 bases, leaving 23 bases between them. The CDR3 consists of 14 residues. Germline CDR1 is GTSNPN and CDR2 is SVGIG (reference sequence). In DNA, the CDR3 is TGTGCCTGGGCGGCCGGGACGGTCAGTCTTGGGCAGTACTTC. This codes for CAWAAGTVSLGQYF.

This chain uses TRBV27 with TRBJ1-5, with TRBD1 as a possible D gene (5 bases). The V gene's germline CDR1 is MNHEY and CDR2 SMNVEV (reference sequence). Trimming removed 3 bases at V and 5 bases at J, with 11 bases between. This CDR3 region has 14 residues. CDR3 bases: TGTGCCAGCAGTTTGGCAGGGAGCCATCAGCCCCAGCATTTT. This gives the protein CASSLAGSHQPQHF.

In the case of this clone: The same CDR3 arises from other DNA sequences in this sample as well. The genes are TRBV3-1 (or the pseudogene TRBV3-2) and TRBJ1-1; no firm D call. Germline assignment: CDR1 LGHDT and CDR2 YNNKEL (reference sequence). The CDR3 covers 13 residues. Trimming took off 1 base at V and 2 bases at J, with 5 bases between the two ends. The CDR3 reads CASSQGPNTEAFF. CDR3 DNA sequence: TGTGCCAGCAGCCAAGGACCAAACACTGAAGCTTTCTTT.

The chain combines TRBV27 with TRBJ1-6; unclear D gene. CDR1 is MNHEY and CDR2 is SMNVEV in the germline V gene (reference sequence). CDR3 length: 16 amino acids. V shed 5 bases and J shed 7 bases, with 18 bases lying between them. CDR3 in DNA: TGTGCCAGCAGTCCTTTTTTGGGCTCTGGGAATTCACCCCTCCACTTT. Protein sequence: CASSPFLGSGNSPLHF.

This rearrangement joins TRBV9 to TRBJ2-1; 11 nucleotides line up with TRBD2. Trimming at V came to 1 base and at J to 0 bases, leaving 3 bases not matched to a gene. The CDR3 contains 17 residues. The germline CDR1 and CDR2 sequences are SGDLS and YYNGEE. The CDR3 sequence: CASSVLAGGASYNEQFF. CDR3 DNA sequence: TGTGCCAGCAGCGTATTAGCGGGAGGGGCCTCCTACAATGAGCAGTTCTTC.

This sequence joins TRBV5-6 and TRBJ2-5, with TRBD1 matching 8 bases. V shed 6 bases, J shed 5 bases, and the junction held 6 bases outside the gene matches. Germline V gives CDR1 SGHDT, CDR2 YYEEEE. The CDR3 sequence is 13 residues long. Here the CDR3 reads CASTQDRAETQYF. CDR3 sequence (DNA): TGTGCCAGCACTCAGGACAGGGCGGAGACCCAGTACTTC.